This TCR beta chain was sequenced during a study of regulatory T cells in long-lasting Graves disease. The time point here: newly diagnosed GD, antithyroid drugs for less than 3 months. After RNA was extracted from PBMCs, the TCR library was made from it. CDR3 size: 15 residues. J was trimmed by 3 bases and V by 0 bases; bases with no gene match: 5. Per the germline V gene, CDR1 is SGHRS and CDR2 is YFSETQ. This clonotype was counted a few times. Combining iRepertoire HTBI primers with Arm-PCR of CDR3 regions, the authors built TCR beta libraries. One entry per CDR3 protein results from TCRdb running MiXCR on the multiplex PCR reads. The profile shows 350,000 to 550,000 distinct CDR3 sequences, about 15% of them singletons. The same data also went into a second study, on T cells in Graves' hyperthyroidism and ophthalmopathy.

Source: peripheral blood mononuclear cells (PBMCs), taken at new diagnosis, from a patient treated with antithyroid drugs. This sequence originates from a woman in her fifties or sixties with Graves disease. The chain recombines TRBV5-1 with TRBJ2-7; 8 bases fit TRBD2. CDR3 sequence reads: CASSLEASGFYEQYF. CDR3 nucleotides: TGCGCCAGCAGCTTGGAGGCTAGCGGGTTCTACGAGCAGTACTTC.